These 4 T cell receptor beta chains share one sample of origin, sequenced in a study of monozygotic twins with inflammatory bowel disease. After re-calling the 5' RACE reads, TCRdb lists one entry per CDR3 protein, DNA absent. Here the sample table reports some 450,000 distinct CDR3 sequences. Source material: blood. The source is a human donor with ulcerative colitis or Crohn's disease, or a healthy co-twin of an affected twin (not recorded which).

The chain is built from TRBV9 and TRBJ2-3; TCRdb returns TRBD1, unconfirmable since there is no DNA. The CDR3 is made up of 14 amino acids. Per the germline V gene, CDR1 is SGDLS and CDR2 is YYNGEE. CDR3: CASSADRDRDTQYF.

The chain carries TRBV30 and TRBJ1-2; TCRdb's D call, TRBD1, is unchecked because there is no DNA. The length of the CDR3 is 11 residues. CDR1 and CDR2 from the germline V gene are GTSNPN and SVGIG (reference sequence). CDR3 region: CAHRAIYGYTF.

Here the CDR3 reads CASTLMGRLSTDTQYF. The chain combines TRBV7-2 with TRBJ2-3; lacking DNA, the TRBD1 call made by TCRdb goes unchecked. The length of the CDR3 is 16 residues. From germline, CDR1 is SGHTA and CDR2 FQGNSA.

The V call is TRBV27, the J call TRBJ2-2; the TCRdb call, TRBD2, lacks DNA for checking. The germline gives CDR1 MNHEY, CDR2 SMNVEV (reference sequence). CDR3 length equals 16 residues. CDR3 in amino acids: CASSLRAGGPTGELFF.